This TCR beta chain was found in a study of T cell responses to AZD1222 COVID-19 vaccine. Study conclusions and caveats: It should be noted that donors were predominantly white British and more often female, and clonal diversity was possibly underestimated. Across the whole spike, CD4 TCRs peaked at regions 160-218 and 743-854.

As to this clone: The antigen is not known.

Germline assignment: CDR1 SGDLS and CDR2 YYNGEE. The CDR3 contains 17 residues. V trimming: 4 bases; J trimming: 7 bases; junction bases outside the gene matches: 15. The repertoire was sequenced with immunoSEQ multiplex PCR; TCRdb's copy has only in-frame clones and lacks some. Of tens of thousands of clones listed, 80% are singletons. V and J are TRBV9 and TRBJ2-1, with 9 positions matching TRBD1. This sequence was found in an adult in good health. The source was peripheral blood, collected on day 0 of AZD1222 vaccination. CDR3 loop: CASSPGITYRGLNEQFF. The CDR3, as DNA: TGTGCCAGCAGCCCGGGGATAACGTACAGGGGGCTGAATGAGCAGTTCTTC.